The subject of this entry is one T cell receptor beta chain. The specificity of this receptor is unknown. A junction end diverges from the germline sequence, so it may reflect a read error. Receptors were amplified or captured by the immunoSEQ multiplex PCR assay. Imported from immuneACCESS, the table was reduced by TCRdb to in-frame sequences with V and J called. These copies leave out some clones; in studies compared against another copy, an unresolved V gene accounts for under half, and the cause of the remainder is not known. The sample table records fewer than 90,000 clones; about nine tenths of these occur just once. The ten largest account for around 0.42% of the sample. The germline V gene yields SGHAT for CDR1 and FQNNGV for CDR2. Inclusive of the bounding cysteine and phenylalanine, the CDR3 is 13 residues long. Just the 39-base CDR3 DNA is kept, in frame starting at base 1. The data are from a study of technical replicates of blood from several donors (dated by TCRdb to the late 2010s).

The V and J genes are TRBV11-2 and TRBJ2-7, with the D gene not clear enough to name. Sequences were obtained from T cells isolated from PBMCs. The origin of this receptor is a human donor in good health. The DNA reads TGTGCCAGCAGCCCGGGTAGCTCCCACGAGCAGTACTTC. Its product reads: CASSPGSSHEQYF. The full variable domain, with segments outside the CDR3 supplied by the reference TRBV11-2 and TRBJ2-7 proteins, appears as EAGVAQSPRYKIIEKRQSVAFWCNPISGHATLYWYQQILGQGPKLLIQFQNNGVVDDSQLPKDRFSAERLKGVDSTLKIQPAKLEDSAVYLCASSPGSSHEQYFGPGTRLTVT.